This TCR beta chain was found in a study of blood T cell repertoires in COVID-19. Profiling relied on immunoSEQ multiplex PCR, and the TCRdb table lists in-frame clones only, not all of them. The table records around 62,000 clones, around 90% of them present only once. V dropped 4 bases and J dropped 4 bases, with 13 bases sitting between them. The CDR3 has 15 amino acids. Germline V gene lookup returns CDR1 SGHTA and CDR2 FQGNSA. The sequencing input was peripheral blood. This clonotype was sampled from a woman aged 60-75 years with COVID-19, enrolled during active disease. The V and J genes are TRBV7-2 and TRBJ2-2; D gene uncertain. As DNA, the CDR3 is TGTGCCAGCAGCTCCCTTCTCCTAGGCACCGGGGAGCTGTTTTTT. Its protein product is CASSSLLLGTGELFF.